The 3 T cell receptor beta chains reported below all come from one sample, sequenced in a study of TIL therapy for anti-PD-1-resistant metastatic lung cancer. Time point defined: pre-treatment sample, taken before nivolumab and TIL therapy. Sequencing used immunoSEQ v3. Data came from immunoSEQ multiplex PCR; TCRdb stores just in-frame clones and leaves some out. This table holds 36,000 or so clones, around 79% found once. Source: blood, taken at baseline. The origin of the receptors is a person between 25 and 80 years old with non-small cell lung cancer.

This clone came up a few times. In DNA form, the CDR3 reads TGTGCCAGCAGCGCAAGACGATACGACGAGCAGTACTTC. As protein: CASSARRYDEQYF. The genes are TRBV9 and TRBJ2-7; D ambiguous. In germline, CDR1 is SGDLS, CDR2 YYNGEE. This CDR3 has 13 residues. V shed 3 bases and J shed 5 bases, with 12 bases lying between them.

The V call is TRBV6-6, the J call TRBJ1-2; no clear D gene. V was clipped by 5 bases and J by 4 bases, with 14 bases between them. The V gene's germline CDR1 is MNHNY and CDR2 SVGAGI (reference sequence). This CDR3 comprises 14 residues. The DNA for the CDR3 is TGTGCCAGCAGTCGCGGGAGAAAGACCTATGGCTACACCTTC. This translates into CASSRGRKTYGYTF.

This clone appeared once. The chain employs TRBV5-1 and TRBJ2-5, with 9 bases identical to TRBD2. The J segment lost 5 bases and the V segment lost 4 bases, leaving 6 bases of the junction unmatched. The CDR3 extends over 14 amino acids. Germline V gene data show CDR1 as SGHRS and CDR2 as YFSETQ. CDR3 residues: CASSPSGGWETQYF. In nucleotides, the CDR3 is TGCGCCAGCAGCCCGAGCGGGGGGTGGGAGACCCAGTACTTC.